This passage covers 12 T cell receptor beta chains from one sample sequenced in a study of blood T cell repertoires in COVID-19. Produced via immunoSEQ multiplex PCR; TCRdb's table is partial and in-frame only. The sample has 85,000 to 100,000 clones; approximately 88% are singletons. The sample comprised peripheral blood. The receptors here all came from a woman aged 60 to 75 with COVID-19, enrolled during active disease.

The chain is built from TRBV6-5 and TRBJ2-2; D is perhaps TRBD2 (5 bases). Germline V CDR1 and CDR2: MNHEY, SVGAGI. The V end lost 7 bases, the J end lost 12 bases, and 18 bases lay between the germline ends. CDR3 length: 13 residues. This chain's CDR3 is CASNDPGRTQLFF. For the CDR3, the DNA is TGTGCCAGCAACGACCCCGGACGGACTCAGCTGTTTTTT.

The V call is TRBV20-1, the J call TRBJ1-2; D uncertain. The CDR3 is 12 residues long. The germline V gene has CDR1 DFQATT and CDR2 SNEGSKA (reference sequence). The V gene lost 3 bases and the J gene lost 4 bases, with 9 bases spanning the gap. The CDR3 coding sequence is TGCAGTGCTAGTATGCGGGTCTATGGCTACACCTTC. It encodes CSASMRVYGYTF.

The chain links TRBV3-1 (or the pseudogene TRBV3-2) to TRBJ1-1; TRBD1 is a possible D gene (5 bases). Per germline, CDR1 LGHDT and CDR2 YNNKEL (reference sequence). This CDR3 is built from 14 residues. Trimming pared 4 bases from V and 0 bases from J, leaving 9 bases between. Here the CDR3 DNA reads TGTGCCAGCAGCCGGGGCCGAATGAACACTGAAGCTTTCTTT. This gives the protein CASSRGRMNTEAFF.

The chain carries TRBV11-1 and TRBJ2-7, with 7 bases matching TRBD1. V was clipped by 4 bases and J by 4 bases; unmatched bases: 7. Germline V gene data show CDR1 as SGHAT and CDR2 as FQDESV (reference sequence). The CDR3 sequence is 14 residues long. The CDR3 DNA reads TGTGCCAGCAGCTATGCCGGGACAGATTACGAGCAGTACTTC. Its translation is CASSYAGTDYEQYF.

The J gene is TRBJ2-7, the V gene TRBV7-2; possibly TRBD2 for D (7 bases). V was pared by 1 base and J by 5 bases, with 12 bases between. Germline assignment: CDR1 SGHTA and CDR2 FQGNSA. This CDR3 region has 14 residues. The DNA of the CDR3 is TGTGCCAGCAGCTTAGGGGGGGGGCTCGACGAGCAGTACTTC. This codes for CASSLGGGLDEQYF.

This chain links TRBV12-3 or TRBV12-4 with TRBJ1-1, with TRBD1 identical over 7 bases. CDR3 length: 13 residues. Trimming at V came to 5 bases and at J to 1 base, leaving 1 base not matched to a gene. CDR3 nucleotides: TGTGCCAGCAGTGACAGGGAGAACACTGAAGCTTTCTTT. Protein: CASSDRENTEAFF.

CDR3 sequence: CASSLVDRFQLGNEKLFF. CDR3 nucleotides: TGTGCCAGCAGCTTAGTGGACAGGTTCCAGCTGGGAAATGAAAAACTGTTTTTT. V usage is TRBV7-6 and J usage is TRBJ1-4; 7 bases match TRBD1. CDR1 is SGHVS, CDR2 FNYEAQ, per germline. The CDR3 has 18 amino acids. J lost 5 bases, V lost 1 base, and 13 bases had no gene match. The full variable domain, in which reference TRBV7-6 and TRBJ1-4 provide the parts outside the CDR3, is GAGVSQSPRYKVTKRGQDVALRCDPISGHVSLYWYRQALGQGPEFLTYFNYEAQQDKSGLPNDRFSAERPEGSISTLTIQRTEQRDSAMYRCASSLVDRFQLGNEKLFFGSGTQLSVL.

This clone was detected only a few times. J is TRBJ1-1 and V is TRBV10-3; weak D call: TRBD1 (6 bases). Germline CDR1 and CDR2: ENHRY and SYGVKD. The length of the CDR3 is 14 residues. The germline V and J ends were trimmed by 6 bases and 5 bases, with 16 bases remaining between them. CDR3 coding DNA: TGTGCCATCAGCGACAGAGGGGGTGAAACTGAAGCTTTCTTT. Translation: CAISDRGGETEAFF.

Here the CDR3 DNA reads TGTGCCAGCAGCCAAGAAGACAGGGGCTATGGCTACACCTTC. This encodes CASSQEDRGYGYTF. This chain links TRBV3-1 (or the pseudogene TRBV3-2) with TRBJ1-2, with TRBD1 matching 8 bases. CDR1 is LGHDT and CDR2 is YNNKEL in the germline V gene (reference sequence). J gave up 4 bases and V 0 bases, and 1 base lay outside the gene matches. This CDR3 spans 14 amino acids.

This chain joins TRBV9 and TRBJ2-1, with 10 nucleotides matching TRBD2. The germline CDR1 and CDR2 sequences are SGDLS and YYNGEE. CDR3 length: 17 amino acids. Losses at the gene ends were 0 bases for V and 4 bases for J; bases not matched to a gene: 7. This CDR3 is CASSVGLAGAPYNEQFF. CDR3 in DNA: TGTGCCAGCAGCGTAGGCCTAGCGGGGGCCCCATACAATGAGCAGTTCTTC. Combining the CDR3 with reference TRBV9 and TRBJ2-1 gives the whole variable domain DSGVTQTPKHLITATGQRVTLRCSPRSGDLSVYWYQQSLDQGLQFLIQYYNGEERAKGNILERFSAQQFPDLHSELNLSSLELGDSALYFCASSVGLAGAPYNEQFFGPGTRLTVL.

V is TRBV28 and J is TRBJ1-2; tentatively, D is TRBD1 (6 bases). The CDR3 length is 15 residues. V lost 7 bases and J lost 0, with 15 bases in between. The germline V gene has CDR1 MDHEN and CDR2 SYDVKM. CDR3 nucleotides: TGTGCCAGCATAAAAGGGGGGGCGGCTAACTATGGCTACACCTTC. It encodes CASIKGGAANYGYTF.

The chain employs TRBV6-2 or TRBV6-3 and TRBJ2-3, with 9 bases fitting TRBD2. In germline, CDR1 is MNHEY, CDR2 SVGEGT. The CDR3 is 18 amino acids. With 5 bases clipped from V and 1 base from J, the junction kept 13 bases outside the gene matches. The CDR3 is CASSPIRGVAGGTDTQYF. The CDR3 region has the DNA TGTGCCAGCAGTCCCATAAGGGGGGTAGCGGGGGGCACAGATACGCAGTATTTT.